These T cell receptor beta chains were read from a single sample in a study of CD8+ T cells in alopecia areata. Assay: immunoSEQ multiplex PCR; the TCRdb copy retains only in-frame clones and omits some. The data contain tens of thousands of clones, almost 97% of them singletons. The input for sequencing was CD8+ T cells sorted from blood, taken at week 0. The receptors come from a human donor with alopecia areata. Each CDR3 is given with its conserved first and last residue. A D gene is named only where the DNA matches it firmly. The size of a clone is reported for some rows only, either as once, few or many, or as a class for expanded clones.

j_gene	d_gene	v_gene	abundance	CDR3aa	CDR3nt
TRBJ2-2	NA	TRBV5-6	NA	CASSPWRRGATGELFF	TGTGCCAGCAGCCCCTGGAGGCGGGGAGCCACCGGGGAGCTGTTTTTT
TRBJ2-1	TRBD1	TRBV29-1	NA	CSVPTGGQQFF	TGCAGCGTTCCAACAGGGGGCCAGCAGTTCTTC
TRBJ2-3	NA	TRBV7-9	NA	CASSSTGRTTDTQYF	TGTGCCAGCAGTTCTACAGGAAGGACGACAGATACGCAGTATTTT
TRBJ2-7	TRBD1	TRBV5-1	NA	CASSPILGTGFVYEQYF	TGCGCCAGCAGCCCAATCCTCGGGACAGGGTTTGTCTACGAGCAGTACTTC
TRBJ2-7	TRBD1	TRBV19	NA	CASSYQDRDRDEQYF	TGTGCCAGTAGTTACCAAGACAGGGATCGGGACGAGCAGTACTTC
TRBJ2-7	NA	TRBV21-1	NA	CASSSSGGASYEQYF	TGTGCCAGCAGCTCCAGCGGGGGTGCCTCCTACGAGCAGTACTTC
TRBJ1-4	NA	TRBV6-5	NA	CASAGHRVEKLFF	TGTGCCAGCGCAGGACACAGGGTTGAAAAACTGTTTTTT
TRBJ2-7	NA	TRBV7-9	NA	CASSLDRPYEQYF	TGTGCCAGCAGCTTAGACAGGCCCTACGAGCAGTACTTC
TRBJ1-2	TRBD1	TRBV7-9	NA	CASSHRDRDGWKGYTF	TGTGCCAGCAGCCACCGGGACAGGGACGGGTGGAAGGGCTACACCTTC
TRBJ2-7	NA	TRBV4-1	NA	CASSQGADASYEQYF	TGCGCCAGCAGCCAAGGGGCGGACGCCTCCTACGAGCAGTACTTC
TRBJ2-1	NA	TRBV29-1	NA	CSAGSWVDNEQFF	TGCAGCGCCGGTAGTTGGGTCGACAATGAGCAGTTCTTC
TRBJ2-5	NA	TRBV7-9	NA	CASSPLRLETQYF	TGTGCCAGCAGCCCCCTTCGTCTGGAGACCCAGTACTTC
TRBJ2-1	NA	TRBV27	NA	CASSLSGSNEQFF	TGTGCCAGCAGTTTATCTGGCAGCAATGAGCAGTTCTTC
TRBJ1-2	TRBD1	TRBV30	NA	CAWSAGTGIYGYTF	TGTGCCTGGAGCGCCGGGACAGGGATTTATGGCTACACCTTC
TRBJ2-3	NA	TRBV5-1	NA	CASSFRSEGTDTQYF	TGCGCCAGCAGCTTTCGGTCCGAAGGCACAGATACGCAGTATTTT
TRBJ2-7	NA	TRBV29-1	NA	CSVESQGEQYF	TGCAGCGTTGAAAGCCAAGGCGAGCAGTACTTC
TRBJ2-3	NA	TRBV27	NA	CASSPPLLAPQGDTQYF	TGTGCCAGCAGTCCCCCACTACTAGCGCCACAGGGAGATACGCAGTATTTT
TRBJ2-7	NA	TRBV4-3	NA	CASSQDGETEQYF	TGCGCCAGCAGCCAAGATGGGGAAACCGAGCAGTACTTC
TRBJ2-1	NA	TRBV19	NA	CASSIPRNEQFF	TGTGCCAGTAGTATCCCCAGGAATGAGCAGTTCTTC
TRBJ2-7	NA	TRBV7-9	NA	CASSPSKGGQTYEQYF	TGTGCCAGCAGCCCATCCAAGGGGGGCCAAACCTACGAGCAGTACTTC
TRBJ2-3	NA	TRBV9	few	CASSVGVIGDTQYF	TGTGCCAGCAGCGTAGGGGTAATCGGAGATACGCAGTATTTT
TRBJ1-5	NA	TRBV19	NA	CASSYSNQPQHF	TGTGCCAGTAGTTATAGCAATCAGCCCCAGCATTTT
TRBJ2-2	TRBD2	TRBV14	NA	CASSLLASGGPNTGELFF	TGTGCCAGCAGCCTCCTGGCTAGCGGGGGGCCCAACACCGGGGAGCTGTTTTTT
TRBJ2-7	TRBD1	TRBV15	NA	CATRTGGSYEQYF	TGTGCCACAAGGACAGGGGGTTCCTACGAGCAGTACTTC
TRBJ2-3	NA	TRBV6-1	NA	CASSVGTSTDTDTQYF	TGTGCCAGCAGTGTTGGGACTTCGACCGACACAGATACGCAGTATTTT
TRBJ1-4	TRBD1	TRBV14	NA	CASSRGTVPEKLFF	TGTGCCAGCAGCCGCGGGACAGTACCTGAAAAACTGTTTTTT
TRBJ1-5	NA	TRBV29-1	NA	CSVSRGGDQPQHF	TGCAGCGTCTCCAGGGGAGGCGATCAGCCCCAGCATTTT
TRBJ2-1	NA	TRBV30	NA	CAWSGTFYGGNEQFF	TGTGCCTGGAGTGGGACCTTTTATGGGGGAAATGAGCAGTTCTTC
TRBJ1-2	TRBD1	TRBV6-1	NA	CASKETGGAFYGYTF	TGTGCCAGCAAAGAGACAGGGGGCGCATTCTATGGCTACACCTTC
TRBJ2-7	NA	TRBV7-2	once	CASSLGLATSEQYF	TGTGCCAGCAGCTTAGGCCTAGCGACGAGCGAGCAGTACTTC
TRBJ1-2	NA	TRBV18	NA	CASSQSGKYGYTF	TGTGCCAGCTCACAATCCGGGAAATATGGCTACACCTTC
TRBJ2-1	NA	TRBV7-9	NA	CASSLAIALEQFF	TGTGCCAGCAGCTTAGCTATTGCCCTTGAGCAGTTCTTC
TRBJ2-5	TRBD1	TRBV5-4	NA	CASSYWTGEETQYF	TGTGCCAGCAGCTACTGGACAGGGGAAGAGACCCAGTACTTC
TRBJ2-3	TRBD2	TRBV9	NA	CASTRLAGADTQYF	TGTGCCAGCACCCGACTAGCGGGGGCAGATACGCAGTATTTT
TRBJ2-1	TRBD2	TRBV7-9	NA	CASSERTSGESYNEQFF	TGTGCCAGCAGCGAAAGAACTAGCGGGGAATCCTACAATGAGCAGTTCTTC
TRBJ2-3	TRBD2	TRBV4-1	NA	CASSQVSGGAVDTQYF	TGCGCCAGCAGCCAGGTTAGCGGGGGGGCCGTAGATACGCAGTATTTT
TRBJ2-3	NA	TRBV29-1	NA	CSVDLVFLDTQYF	TGCAGCGTTGATCTGGTATTCCTGGATACGCAGTATTTT
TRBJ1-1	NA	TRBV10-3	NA	CAISERYETANTEAFF	TGTGCCATCAGTGAGAGATACGAGACAGCGAACACTGAAGCTTTCTTT
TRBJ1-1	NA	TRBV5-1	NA	CASGLGTTEAFF	TGCGCCAGCGGGCTGGGGACGACTGAAGCTTTCTTT
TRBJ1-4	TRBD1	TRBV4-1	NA	CASSQPGQGNEKLFF	TGCGCCAGCAGCCAGCCGGGACAGGGAAATGAAAAACTGTTTTTT
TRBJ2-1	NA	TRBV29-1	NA	CSVEMGIYNEQFF	TGCAGCGTTGAAATGGGGATCTACAATGAGCAGTTCTTC
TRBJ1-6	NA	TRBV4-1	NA	CASSQATQGHSYNSPLHF	TGCGCCAGCAGCCAAGCCACACAGGGTCACTCCTATAATTCACCCCTCCACTTT
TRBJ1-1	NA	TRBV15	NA	CATSSDLTPTEAFF	TGTGCCACCAGCAGCGACTTGACTCCCACTGAAGCTTTCTTT
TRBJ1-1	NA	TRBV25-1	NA	CASSTGANTEAFF	TGTGCCAGCAGTACAGGAGCGAACACTGAAGCTTTCTTT
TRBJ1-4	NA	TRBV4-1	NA	CASSQEGRVANERLFF	TGCGCCAGCAGCCAAGAGGGCAGGGTGGCTAATGAAAGACTGTTTTTT
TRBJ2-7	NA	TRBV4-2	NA	CASSPGQGAPYEQYF	TGTGCCAGCAGCCCTGGACAAGGGGCCCCCTACGAGCAGTACTTC
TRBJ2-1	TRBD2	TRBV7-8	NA	CASSLTSGGYNEQFF	TGTGCCAGCAGCCTTACTAGCGGGGGTTACAATGAGCAGTTCTTC
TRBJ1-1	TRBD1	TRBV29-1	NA	CSVQGQGASTEAFF	TGCAGCGTCCAAGGACAGGGGGCGAGCACTGAAGCTTTCTTT
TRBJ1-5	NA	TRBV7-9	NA	CASSPSNQPQHF	TGTGCCAGCAGCCCTAGCAATCAGCCCCAGCATTTT
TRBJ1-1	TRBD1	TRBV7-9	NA	CASSSFPGTGGTEAFF	TGTGCCAGCAGCTCGTTTCCCGGGACAGGGGGCACTGAAGCTTTCTTT
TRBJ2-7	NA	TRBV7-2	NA	CASSLIGQLYEQYF	TGTGCCAGCAGCTTAATCGGACAGCTCTACGAGCAGTACTTC
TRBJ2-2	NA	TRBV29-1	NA	CSVVENTGELFF	TGCAGCGTCGTGGAGAACACCGGGGAGCTGTTTTTT
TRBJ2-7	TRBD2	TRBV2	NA	CASRLAGGPSYEQYF	TGTGCCAGCAGGTTAGCGGGGGGCCCCTCCTACGAGCAGTACTTC
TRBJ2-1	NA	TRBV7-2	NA	CASSFRSQVYNEQFF	TGTGCCAGCAGCTTCCGGTCCCAAGTCTACAATGAGCAGTTCTTC
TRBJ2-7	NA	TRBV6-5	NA	CASRNGVAYEQYF	TGTGCCAGCAGGAACGGTGTCGCCTACGAGCAGTACTTC
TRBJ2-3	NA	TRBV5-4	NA	CASSPPSASRVDTQYF	TGTGCCAGCAGCCCCCCGTCAGCCTCGAGAGTGGATACGCAGTATTTT
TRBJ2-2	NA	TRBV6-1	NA	CASSWGVGELFF	TGTGCCAGCAGTTGGGGAGTCGGGGAGCTGTTTTTT
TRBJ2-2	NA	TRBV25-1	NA	CASSEWGPGELFF	TGTGCCAGCAGTGAATGGGGTCCCGGGGAGCTGTTTTTT
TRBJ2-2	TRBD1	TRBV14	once	CASSLAGGYFPGELFF	TGTGCCAGCAGCCTTGCAGGGGGCTATTTCCCCGGGGAGCTGTTTTTT